One and the same sample provided the 21 T cell receptor beta chains below, sequenced in a study of OX40 agonist ivuxolimab in advanced cancers. TCRdb's copy holds only in-frame clones and misses some; the assay was immunoSEQ multiplex PCR. The repertoire holds roughly 56,000 clones, with 89% as singletons. The starting material was CD4+ or CD8+ T cells sorted from blood, obtained in a trial of the OX40 agonist ivuxolimab. The receptor set was obtained from an adult with an advanced solid tumor such as melanoma, head and neck, liver or kidney cancer.

The rearrangement uses TRBV28 and TRBJ2-3; TRBD2 matches at 8 bases. Germline V gene data show CDR1 as MDHEN and CDR2 as SYDVKM. Unmatched junction bases numbered 4, after V lost 2 bases and J lost 3 bases. The CDR3 is 15 amino acids. The CDR3 is CASSLREGRTDTQYF. The CDR3 DNA follows: TGTGCCAGCAGTTTACGGGAGGGCCGAACAGATACGCAGTATTTT.

This clone is a singleton in its sample. V is TRBV2 and J is TRBJ2-3; 12 bases fit TRBD2. Trimming removed 7 bases from V and 4 bases from J; junction bases left unmatched: 9. The CDR3 runs 16 residues. The V gene's germline CDR1 is SNHLY and CDR2 FYNNEI. The CDR3 nucleotides read TGTGCCAGCACCCATTCATCTAGCGGGAGGGCAGATACGCAGTATTTT. Translating gives CASTHSSSGRADTQYF.

J is TRBJ2-3 and V is TRBV2; 10 bases align to TRBD2. The CDR3 is made up of 19 amino acids. J lost 4 bases, V lost 4 bases, and 17 bases had no gene match. Germline values: CDR1 SNHLY, CDR2 FYNNEI. The CDR3 bases are TGTGCCAGCAGTGCTTGGCGTCTAGCGGGAGTCGGGGGGGCAGATACGCAGTATTTT. This gives the protein CASSAWRLAGVGGADTQYF.

The genes are TRBV9 and TRBJ2-2; D not certain. The germline V and J ends were trimmed by 7 bases and 4 bases, with 8 bases remaining between them. The CDR3 spans 12 residues. Looked up from germline, CDR1 is SGDLS and CDR2 is YYNGEE. The CDR3 here is CASRTATGELFF. In DNA form, the CDR3 reads TGTGCCAGCCGTACGGCCACCGGGGAGCTGTTTTTT.

The chain links TRBV6-5 to TRBJ1-1; the D gene is possibly TRBD1 (6 bases). The germline V and J ends were trimmed by 6 bases and 8 bases, with 19 bases remaining between them. CDR3 size: 14 residues. CDR1 MNHEY and CDR2 SVGAGI come from the germline V gene. The CDR3 loop is CASSYLGGATEAFF. CDR3 sequence (DNA): TGTGCCAGCAGCTACCTTGGGGGCGCAACCGAAGCTTTCTTT.

V and J are TRBV19 and TRBJ2-2; 9 bases line up with TRBD1. The CDR3 is 15 amino acids. The germline V gene has CDR1 LNHDA and CDR2 SQIVND (reference sequence). Losses at the gene ends were 2 bases for V and 5 bases for J; bases not matched to a gene: 3. For the CDR3, the DNA is TGTGCCAGTAGTATAACAGGGGGCTGGACCGGGGAGCTGTTTTTT. Protein: CASSITGGWTGELFF. Drawing the rest from reference TRBV19 and TRBJ2-2, the complete variable domain is DGGITQSPKYLFRKEGQNVTLSCEQNLNHDAMYWYRQDPGQGLRLIYYSQIVNDFQKGDIAEGYSVSREKKESFPLTVTSAQKNPTAFYLCASSITGGWTGELFFGEGSRLTVL.

V is TRBV27 and J is TRBJ2-1; TRBD1 aligns across 7 bases. V shed 3 bases and J 5 bases; nucleotides not matched to a gene: 4. CDR3 length: 14 residues. Germline CDR1 reads MNHEY; CDR2 reads SMNVEV (reference sequence). The DNA for the CDR3 is TGTGCCAGCAGTTTGACAGGGCCCGACAATGAGCAGTTCTTC. It yields the protein CASSLTGPDNEQFF.

This clone has a single count. The genes are TRBV6-5 and TRBJ1-2, with a weak D call TRBD1 (6 bases). This CDR3 spans 13 amino acids. Trimming removed 2 bases at V and 6 bases at J, with 10 bases between. Germline CDR1 and CDR2: MNHEY and SVGAGI. The CDR3 protein is CASSYGGQNGYTF. The DNA of the CDR3 is TGTGCCAGCAGTTACGGGGGCCAGAATGGCTACACCTTC.

The chain uses TRBV7-9 and TRBJ2-3; D may be TRBD2 (6 bases). CDR3 length: 15 residues. Deletions cut 2 bases from V and 5 bases from J, with 14 bases between. Germline loops: CDR1 SEHNR, CDR2 FQNEAQ (reference sequence). The CDR3 is CASSLPRTIGDTQYF. The CDR3, as DNA: TGTGCCAGCAGCTTACCACGGACTATTGGAGATACGCAGTATTTT.

This chain joins TRBV14 and TRBJ2-7; D ambiguous. This CDR3 is built from 11 residues. Germline V gives CDR1 SGHDN, CDR2 FVKESK. Trimming stripped 4 bases from V and 3 bases from J, with 4 bases between. CDR3 bases: TGTGCCAGCAGCCTCGGCTACGAGCAGTACTTC. It translates to CASSLGYEQYF.

The V gene is TRBV9, the J gene TRBJ1-2, with D tentatively TRBD1 (5 bases). The CDR3 runs to 17 residues. CDR1 and CDR2 (germline): SGDLS, YYNGEE. Trimming took 4 bases from V and 1 from J, leaving 20 bases between them. Written as DNA, the CDR3 is TGTGCCAGCAGCCCCTGGACAAGTATCCAGGGTAACTATGGCTACACCTTC. It yields the protein CASSPWTSIQGNYGYTF.

V is TRBV4-3 and J is TRBJ2-1; D gene ambiguous. V lost 1 base and J lost 4, with 20 bases in between. The CDR3 covers 18 residues. Per germline, CDR1 LGHNA and CDR2 YSLEER. CDR3 in amino acids: CASSQGLGGYLPYNEQFF. In DNA form, the CDR3 reads TGCGCCAGCAGCCAAGGACTGGGCGGTTATCTACCATACAATGAGCAGTTCTTC.

The J gene is TRBJ1-1, the V gene TRBV7-9, with a tentative D call TRBD1 (6 bases). The V and J ends lost 5 bases and 5 bases respectively, with 12 bases between them. The CDR3 runs 13 residues. In germline, CDR1 is SEHNR, CDR2 FQNEAQ (reference sequence). The CDR3 loop is CASSLQGWTEAFF. The CDR3 DNA reads as TGTGCCAGCAGCCTTCAGGGGTGGACTGAAGCTTTCTTT.

The V call is TRBV10-3, the J call TRBJ1-5; D might be TRBD1 (5 bases). The CDR3 is made up of 17 amino acids. Per the germline V gene, CDR1 is ENHRY and CDR2 is SYGVKD. Trimming cost V 3 bases and J 0 bases, with 15 bases left between them. Here the CDR3 reads CAISDRDSPHSNQPQHF. In DNA, the CDR3 is TGTGCCATCAGTGATCGAGACAGCCCTCATAGCAATCAGCCCCAGCATTTT.

The CDR3 protein is CASSPSFGELFF. CDR3 sequence (DNA): TGTGCCAGCAGCCCCTCGTTCGGGGAGCTGTTTTTT. This chain connects TRBV9 to TRBJ2-2; D remains ambiguous. The V gene lost 4 bases and the J gene lost 7 bases, with 8 bases spanning the gap. This CDR3 region has 12 residues. Germline V gene data show CDR1 as SGDLS and CDR2 as YYNGEE.

V is TRBV7-9 and J is TRBJ1-2; 7 bases fit TRBD1. The junction had 13 bases not matched to a gene; V was cut back by 5 bases and J by 7 bases. CDR1 is SEHNR, CDR2 FQNEAQ, per germline (reference sequence). The CDR3 runs to 15 residues. This CDR3 is CASSPGGGGASGYTF. The DNA of the CDR3 is TGTGCCAGCAGCCCCGGAGGAGGGGGCGCGTCTGGCTACACCTTC.

V gene TRBV6-5 combines with J gene TRBJ1-6; TRBD1 matches 8 bases. Germline V gene data show CDR1 as MNHEY and CDR2 as SVGAGI. The CDR3 is made up of 14 amino acids. V dropped 5 bases and J dropped 11; count of bases not matched to a gene: 8. The CDR3 nucleotides read TGTGCCAGCAGTCCAGGACAGGGATTTGCACCCCTCCACTTT. The encoded protein is CASSPGQGFAPLHF.

The genes are TRBV11-2 and TRBJ2-5, with D tentatively TRBD1 (5 bases). CDR3 size: 14 residues. The germline gives CDR1 SGHAT, CDR2 FQNNGV. V dropped 5 bases and J dropped 2 bases, with 12 bases sitting between them. The CDR3 nucleotides read TGTGCCAGCAGCGAATCAGGGTATCAAGAGACCCAGTACTTC. Translated, it gives CASSESGYQETQYF.

CDR3 loop: CASSLRTVYTEAFF. CDR3 DNA sequence: TGTGCCAGCAGTCTTCGGACGGTCTACACTGAAGCTTTCTTT. This rearrangement joins TRBV28 to TRBJ1-1; no clear D gene. Germline V gene sequence: CDR1 MDHEN, CDR2 SYDVKM. The CDR3 runs 14 residues. V lost 5 bases to trimming and J lost 3 bases, with 13 bases between them.

V is TRBV6-5 and J is TRBJ1-1; D remains ambiguous. Per germline, CDR1 MNHEY and CDR2 SVGAGI. The CDR3 loop spans 13 amino acids. Trimming stripped 1 base from V and 4 bases from J, with 7 bases between. CDR3 residues: CASSYFAATEAFF. DNA for the CDR3: TGTGCCAGCAGTTACTTTGCAGCCACTGAAGCTTTCTTT.

As concerns this clone: An end of the junction differs from the germline gene, which may be a read error. V and J are TRBV9 and TRBJ1-2, with D possibly matching TRBD1 (5 bases). The CDR3 has 15 amino acids. Germline CDR1 and CDR2: SGDLS and YYNGEE. This CDR3 reads CASSVEGRENSGYTF. The DNA of the CDR3 is TGTGCCAGCAGCGTAGAGGGCAGGGAAAACTCTGGCTACACCTTC.